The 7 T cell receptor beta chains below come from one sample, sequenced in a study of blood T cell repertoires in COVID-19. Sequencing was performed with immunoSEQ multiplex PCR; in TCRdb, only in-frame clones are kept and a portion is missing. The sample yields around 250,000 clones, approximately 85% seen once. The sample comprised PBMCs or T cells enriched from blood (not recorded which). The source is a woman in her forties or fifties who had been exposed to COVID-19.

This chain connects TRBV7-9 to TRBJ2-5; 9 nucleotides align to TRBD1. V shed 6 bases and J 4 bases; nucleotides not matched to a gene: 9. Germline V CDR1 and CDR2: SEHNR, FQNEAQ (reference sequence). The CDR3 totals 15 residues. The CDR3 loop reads CASSTGTGSGETQYF. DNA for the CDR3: TGTGCCAGCAGTACCGGGACAGGGAGTGGAGAGACCCAGTACTTC.

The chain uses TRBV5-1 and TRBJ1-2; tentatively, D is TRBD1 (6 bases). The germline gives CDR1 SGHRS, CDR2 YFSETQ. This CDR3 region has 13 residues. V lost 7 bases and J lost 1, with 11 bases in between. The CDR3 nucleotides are TGCGCCAGCCGTTCGGACAGTAACTATGGCTACACCTTC. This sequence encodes CASRSDSNYGYTF.

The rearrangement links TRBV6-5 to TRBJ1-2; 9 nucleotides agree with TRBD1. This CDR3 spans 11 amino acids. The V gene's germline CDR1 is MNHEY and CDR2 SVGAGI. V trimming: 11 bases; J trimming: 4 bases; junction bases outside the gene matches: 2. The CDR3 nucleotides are TGTGCCTTGACAGGGGGCTATGGCTACACCTTC. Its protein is CALTGGYGYTF.

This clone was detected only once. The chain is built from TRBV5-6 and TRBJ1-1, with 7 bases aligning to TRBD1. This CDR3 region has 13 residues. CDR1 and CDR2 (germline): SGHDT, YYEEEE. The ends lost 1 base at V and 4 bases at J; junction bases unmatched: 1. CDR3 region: CASSLSGGTEAFF. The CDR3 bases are TGTGCCAGCAGCTTGTCAGGGGGCACTGAAGCTTTCTTT.

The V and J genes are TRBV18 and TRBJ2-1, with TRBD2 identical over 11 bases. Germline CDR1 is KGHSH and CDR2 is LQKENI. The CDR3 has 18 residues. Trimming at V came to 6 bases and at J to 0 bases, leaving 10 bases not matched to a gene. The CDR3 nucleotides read TGTGCCAGCTCCCCCGGACTAGCGGGTGACAGCTCCTACAATGAGCAGTTCTTC. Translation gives CASSPGLAGDSSYNEQFF.

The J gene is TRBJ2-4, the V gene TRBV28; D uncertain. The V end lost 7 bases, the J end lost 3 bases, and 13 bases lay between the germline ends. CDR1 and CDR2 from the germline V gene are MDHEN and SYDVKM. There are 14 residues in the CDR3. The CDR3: CASTSRSFKNIQYF. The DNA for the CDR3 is TGTGCCAGCACCTCGCGGAGCTTCAAAAACATTCAGTACTTC. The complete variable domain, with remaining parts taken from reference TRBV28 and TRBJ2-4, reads DVKVTQSSRYLVKRTGEKVFLECVQDMDHENMFWYRQDPGLGLRLIYFSYDVKMKEKGDIPEGYSVSREKKERFSLILESASTNQTSMYLCASTSRSFKNIQYFGAGTRLSVL.

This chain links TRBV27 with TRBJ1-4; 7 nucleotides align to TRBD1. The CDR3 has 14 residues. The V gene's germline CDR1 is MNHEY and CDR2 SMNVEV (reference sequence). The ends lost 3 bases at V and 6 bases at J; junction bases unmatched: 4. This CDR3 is CASSLIGQDEKLFF. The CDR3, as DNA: TGTGCCAGCAGTTTGATCGGACAGGATGAAAAACTGTTTTTT.